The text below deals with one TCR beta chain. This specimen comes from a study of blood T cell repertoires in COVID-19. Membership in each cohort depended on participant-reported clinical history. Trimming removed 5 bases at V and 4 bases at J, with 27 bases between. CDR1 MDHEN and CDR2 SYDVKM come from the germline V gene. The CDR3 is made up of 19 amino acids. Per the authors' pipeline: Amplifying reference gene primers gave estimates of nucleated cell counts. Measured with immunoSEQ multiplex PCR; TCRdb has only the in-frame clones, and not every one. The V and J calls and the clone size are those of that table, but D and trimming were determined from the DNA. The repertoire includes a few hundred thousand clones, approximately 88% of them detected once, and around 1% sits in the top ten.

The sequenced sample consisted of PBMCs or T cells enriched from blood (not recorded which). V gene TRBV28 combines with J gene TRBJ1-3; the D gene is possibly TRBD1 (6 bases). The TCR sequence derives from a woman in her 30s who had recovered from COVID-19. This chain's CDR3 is CASSPPNVMQGGSGNTIYF. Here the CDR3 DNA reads TGTGCCAGCAGTCCTCCAAACGTTATGCAAGGGGGATCAGGAAACACCATATATTTT.